A single sample is the source of the 21 T cell receptor beta chains below, sequenced in a study of CD4 T cells in relation to SARS-CoV-2 and coronaviruses. CD4+ T cells from unexposed donors were obtained before the COVID-19 pandemic (2011-2018). Clones were sequenced by immunoSEQ multiplex PCR, and TCRdb holds only the in-frame ones, with some missing. The sample shows roughly 60,000 clones, 94% of them seen only once. Sequenced material: naive CD4+ T cells from PBMCs. Subset specified: naive CD4+ T cells isolated by negative enrichment. These receptor sequences come from a human donor in good health.

The J gene is TRBJ2-5, the V gene TRBV2; TRBD1 matches at 7 bases. After removal of 0 bases from V and 1 base from J, the junction contained 2 bases not matched to a gene. Germline V gene lookup returns CDR1 SNHLY and CDR2 FYNNEI. The CDR3 length is 15 residues. The CDR3 nucleotides read TGTGCCAGCAGTGAAGCGACAGGGATCCAAGAGACCCAGTACTTC. This translates into CASSEATGIQETQYF. The full variable domain, completed using reference TRBV2 and TRBJ2-5, is EPEVTQTPSHQVTQMGQEVILRCVPISNHLYFYWYRQILGQKVEFLVSFYNNEISEKSEIFDDQFSVERPDGSNFTLKIRSTKLEDSAMYFCASSEATGIQETQYFGPGTRLLVL.

V is TRBV19 and J is TRBJ2-1; D perhaps matches TRBD1 (6 bases). The CDR3 has 12 amino acids. Trimming stripped 5 bases from V and 8 bases from J, with 10 bases between. Germline CDR1 is LNHDA and CDR2 is SQIVND (reference sequence). The CDR3 spells CASSPQGYEQFF. The CDR3 DNA is TGTGCCAGTAGTCCACAGGGCTATGAGCAGTTCTTC. The full variable domain, in which reference TRBV19 and TRBJ2-1 provide the parts outside the CDR3, is DGGITQSPKYLFRKEGQNVTLSCEQNLNHDAMYWYRQDPGQGLRLIYYSQIVNDFQKGDIAEGYSVSREKKESFPLTVTSAQKNPTAFYLCASSPQGYEQFFGPGTRLTVL.

The chain employs TRBV10-2 and TRBJ2-5; no firm D call. Germline lookup yields CDR1 WSHSY and CDR2 SAAADI. The CDR3 loop spans 15 amino acids. V lost 2 bases and J lost 2, with 12 bases in between. The CDR3 is CASSETKGRQETQYF. For the CDR3, the DNA is TGCGCCAGCAGTGAGACGAAGGGTAGACAAGAGACCCAGTACTTC.

This clone was counted a few times. The chain recombines TRBV5-1 with TRBJ1-1; 10 bases match TRBD1. The ends lost 0 bases at V and 10 bases at J; junction bases unmatched: 6. This CDR3 comprises 14 residues. Germline-derived CDR1 and CDR2 are SGHRS and YFSETQ. CDR3 in amino acids: CASSLGGTGDGAFF. In DNA form, the CDR3 reads TGCGCCAGCAGCTTGGGGGGGACAGGGGATGGAGCTTTCTTT.

V usage is TRBV27 and J usage is TRBJ2-1, with TRBD2 matching 12 bases. The CDR3 is 17 residues long. V trimming: 6 bases; J trimming: 2 bases; junction bases outside the gene matches: 8. CDR1 and CDR2 (germline): MNHEY, SMNVEV (reference sequence). The CDR3 DNA follows: TGTGCCAGCAGCACACCCGGACTAGCGGGAACCTACAATGAGCAGTTCTTC. Protein: CASSTPGLAGTYNEQFF.

The gene calls are TRBV3-1 (or the pseudogene TRBV3-2) and TRBJ2-3; maybe TRBD2 (6 bases). The CDR3 is 16 residues long. Germline CDR1 LGHDT, CDR2 YNNKEL (reference sequence). Trimming pared 8 bases from V and 1 base from J, leaving 19 bases between. CDR3: CASAMGRSLGTDTQYF. The CDR3 coding sequence is TGTGCCAGCGCCATGGGGAGGAGCCTGGGCACAGATACGCAGTATTTT.

Turning to this clone: Other DNA variants within this sample encode the same CDR3. The chain has TRBV18 and TRBJ1-5; the D gene is possibly TRBD1 (5 bases). Trimming took off 2 bases at V and 5 bases at J, with 7 bases between the two ends. Germline lookup yields CDR1 KGHSH and CDR2 LQKENI. This CDR3 has 13 amino acids. CDR3 in amino acids: CASSPGGYQPQHF. CDR3 coding DNA: TGTGCCAGCTCACCAGGGGGGTATCAGCCCCAGCATTTT.

The V call is TRBV7-3, the J call TRBJ2-1; TRBD2 matches at 10 bases. The CDR3 length is 15 residues. V lost 5 bases, J lost 7 bases, and 8 bases stayed unmatched. Looked up from germline, CDR1 is SGHTA and CDR2 is FQGTGA. CDR3 in amino acids: CASSLDSGRQNEQFF. The CDR3 nucleotides read TGTGCCAGCAGCCTAGATAGCGGGAGGCAAAATGAGCAGTTCTTC. The entire variable domain, with the rest obtained from reference TRBV7-3 and TRBJ2-1, is as follows: GAGVSQTPSNKVTEKGKYVELRCDPISGHTALYWYRQSLGQGPEFLIYFQGTGAADDSGLPNDRFFAVRPEGSVSTLKIQRTERGDSAVYLCASSLDSGRQNEQFFGPGTRLTVL.

The rearrangement joins TRBV11-2 to TRBJ2-7; 12 positions agree with TRBD2. This CDR3 region has 17 residues. V lost 5 bases, J lost 5 bases, and 13 bases stayed unmatched. CDR1 SGHAT and CDR2 FQNNGV come from the germline V gene. This CDR3 reads CASSPPPRLAGVHEQYF. The CDR3 bases are TGTGCCAGCAGCCCACCGCCGAGACTAGCGGGAGTCCACGAGCAGTACTTC.

J is TRBJ2-2 and V is TRBV7-6; TRBD1 aligns across 9 bases. Trimming cost V 6 bases and J 4 bases; bases outside gene matches: 9. CDR3 length: 16 residues. CDR1 and CDR2 from the germline V gene are SGHVS and FNYEAQ. CDR3 region: CASRISGTGSTGELFF. The CDR3 DNA follows: TGTGCCAGCAGAATCTCCGGGACAGGGTCCACCGGGGAGCTGTTTTTT.

The CDR3 DNA is TGTGCCAGTAGTGGCCGGGACAGGGCCCTCTACGAGCAGTACTTC. Translated: CASSGRDRALYEQYF. This rearrangement joins TRBV19 to TRBJ2-7; 9 bases fit TRBD1. The CDR3 has 15 amino acids. V trimming: 5 bases; J trimming: 3 bases; junction bases outside the gene matches: 8. The V gene's germline CDR1 is LNHDA and CDR2 SQIVND (reference sequence). The variable domain in full, completed from reference TRBV19 and TRBJ2-7, reads DGGITQSPKYLFRKEGQNVTLSCEQNLNHDAMYWYRQDPGQGLRLIYYSQIVNDFQKGDIAEGYSVSREKKESFPLTVTSAQKNPTAFYLCASSGRDRALYEQYFGPGTRLTVT.

The rearrangement uses TRBV3-1 (or the pseudogene TRBV3-2) and TRBJ2-3; the match to TRBD2 covers 9 bases. The J segment lost 6 bases and the V segment lost 0 bases, leaving 7 bases of the junction unmatched. Germline lookup yields CDR1 LGHDT and CDR2 YNNKEL (reference sequence). CDR3 size: 16 residues. The CDR3 is CASSQEGLANSDTQYF. CDR3 bases: TGTGCCAGCAGCCAAGAGGGACTAGCCAATTCGGATACGCAGTATTTT.

The V call is TRBV18, the J call TRBJ2-6; 8 positions match TRBD1. The CDR3 has 18 amino acids. Germline lookup yields CDR1 KGHSH and CDR2 LQKENI. With V trimmed by 3 bases and J by 0 bases, 7 bases remained unmatched. Written as DNA, the CDR3 is TGTGCCAGCTCACCTTCGCCAGGGGGCAGCTCTGGGGCCAACGTCCTGACTTTC. It specifies CASSPSPGGSSGANVLTF.

The chain has TRBV30 and TRBJ2-2; a possible D gene is TRBD1 (5 bases). The germline V gene has CDR1 GTSNPN and CDR2 SVGIG (reference sequence). The CDR3 loop spans 16 amino acids. V shed 2 bases and J shed 6 bases, with 19 bases lying between them. CDR3 protein: CAWSKGPSRFAGELFF. Here the CDR3 DNA reads TGTGCCTGGAGTAAGGGGCCCTCCCGTTTCGCCGGGGAGCTGTTTTTT.

The chain joins TRBV19 to TRBJ2-2; a possible D gene is TRBD2 (5 bases). The V end lost 0 bases, the J end lost 6 bases, and 11 bases lay between the germline ends. The CDR3 spans 15 residues. Germline assignment: CDR1 LNHDA and CDR2 SQIVND (reference sequence). Here the CDR3 reads CASSIDLGVPGELFF. CDR3 coding DNA: TGTGCCAGTAGTATAGATCTGGGAGTCCCCGGGGAGCTGTTTTTT. Looking up the rest from reference TRBV19 and TRBJ2-2 gives the full variable domain: DGGITQSPKYLFRKEGQNVTLSCEQNLNHDAMYWYRQDPGQGLRLIYYSQIVNDFQKGDIAEGYSVSREKKESFPLTVTSAQKNPTAFYLCASSIDLGVPGELFFGEGSRLTVL.

The V gene is TRBV6-5, the J gene TRBJ2-7; perhaps TRBD1 as D (5 bases). The germline gives CDR1 MNHEY, CDR2 SVGAGI. This CDR3 comprises 14 residues. Trimming shortened V by 4 bases and J by 0 bases, and 10 bases separated the two germline ends. The CDR3 bases are TGTGCCAGCAGTTCTCTGACAGACTCCTACGAGCAGTACTTC. Translated: CASSSLTDSYEQYF.

The rearrangement uses TRBV29-1 and TRBJ2-3, with TRBD2 matching 9 bases. V was pared by 6 bases and J by 0 bases, with 4 bases of the junction left unmatched. Germline loops: CDR1 SQVTM, CDR2 ANQGSEA. This CDR3 comprises 14 residues. CDR3 protein: CSVTAGGSTDTQYF. CDR3 sequence (DNA): TGCAGCGTAACAGCGGGAGGAAGCACAGATACGCAGTATTTT.

The chain recombines TRBV4-1 with TRBJ2-3; D remains ambiguous. This CDR3 spans 15 amino acids. V gave up 6 bases and J gave up 0 bases, with 13 bases separating them. CDR1 is MGHRA and CDR2 is YSYEKL in the germline V gene. The CDR3 reads CASSPDRVSTDTQYF. As DNA, the CDR3 is TGCGCCAGCAGTCCTGACCGGGTTAGCACAGATACGCAGTATTTT.

J is TRBJ2-1 and V is TRBV28; 11 nucleotides match TRBD2. CDR1 is MDHEN, CDR2 SYDVKM, per germline. The V gene end was trimmed by 5 bases and the J gene end by 7 bases; junction bases not matched to a gene: 7. The CDR3 is made up of 15 amino acids. The CDR3 loop reads CASSLAGGGRNEQFF. The CDR3 DNA follows: TGTGCCAGCAGTCTAGCGGGGGGAGGTAGGAATGAGCAGTTCTTC.

The V call is TRBV5-1, the J call TRBJ2-5; D could derive from TRBD1 or TRBD2 (5 bases each). V lost 4 bases and J lost 3, with 10 bases in between. CDR1 and CDR2 (germline): SGHRS, YFSETQ. CDR3 length: 13 amino acids. The CDR3 DNA sequence: TGCGCCAGCAGCCCGGGGACGGAAGAGACCCAGTACTTC. It is translated as CASSPGTEETQYF.

The chain carries TRBV2 and TRBJ1-2; 7 bases are shared with TRBD1. Trimming took 5 bases from V and 6 from J; bases not matched to a gene: 12. In germline, CDR1 is SNHLY, CDR2 FYNNEI. The CDR3 length is 15 residues. DNA of the CDR3: TGTGCCAGCAGTACAAGCGTGACAGGGTATCATGGCTACACCTTC. This codes for CASSTSVTGYHGYTF.